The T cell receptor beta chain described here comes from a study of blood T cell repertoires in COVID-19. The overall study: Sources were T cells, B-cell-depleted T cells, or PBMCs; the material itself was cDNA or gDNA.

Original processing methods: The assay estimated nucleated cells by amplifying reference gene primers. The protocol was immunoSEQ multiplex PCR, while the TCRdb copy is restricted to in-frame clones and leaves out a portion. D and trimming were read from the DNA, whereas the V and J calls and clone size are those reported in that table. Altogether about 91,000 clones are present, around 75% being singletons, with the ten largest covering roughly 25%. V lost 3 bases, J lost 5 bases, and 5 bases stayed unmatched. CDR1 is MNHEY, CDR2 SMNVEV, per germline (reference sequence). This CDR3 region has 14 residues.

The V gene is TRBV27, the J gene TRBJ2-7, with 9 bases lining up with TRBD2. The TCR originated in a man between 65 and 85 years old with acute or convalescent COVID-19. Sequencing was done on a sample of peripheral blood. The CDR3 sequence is CASSLRGGQNEQYF. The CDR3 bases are TGTGCCAGCAGTTTGCGGGGGGGTCAAAACGAGCAGTACTTC.